These T cell receptor beta chains were read from a single sample in a study of response to subunit inactivated influenza vaccine. TCRdb independently ran MiXCR on the RT-PCR reads; one entry per CDR3 protein. The table lists fewer than 700,000 distinct CDR3 sequences, 10% to 15% of them singletons. Sequences were derived from PBMCs from blood, sampled around seven weeks after vaccination. These receptors were obtained from a man in his forties or fifties who received an inactivated influenza vaccine. The CDR3 runs from the conserved cysteine through the conserved F or W. The D gene is left open where the match is weak. Clone size is given for some rows only: seen once, a few or many times, or a class if the clone is expanded.

D: -
V: TRBV12-3/TRBV12-4
J: TRBJ1-5
size: many
length: 12
CDR3: CASSSEIQPQHF
DNA: TGTGCCAGCAGTTCCGAGATCCAGCCCCAGCATTTT

D: TRBD2
V: TRBV12-3/TRBV12-4
J: TRBJ2-7
size: -
length: 15
CDR3: CASSSLAGVAYEQYF
DNA: TGTGCCAGCAGTTCTCTAGCGGGGGTCGCCTACGAGCAGTACTTC

D: -
V: TRBV28
J: TRBJ2-1
size: -
length: 13
CDR3: CASSFTAPNEQFF
DNA: TGTGCCAGCAGTTTTACGGCCCCCAATGAGCAGTTCTTC

D: -
V: TRBV12-3/TRBV12-4
J: TRBJ1-5
size: many
length: 13
CDR3: CASSLQGSQPQHF
DNA: TGTGCCAGCAGTCTACAGGGAAGTCAGCCCCAGCATTTT

D: -
V: TRBV25-1
J: TRBJ2-1
size: -
length: 14
CDR3: CASSDNTLYNEQFF
DNA: TGTGCCAGCAGTGACAATACCCTCTACAATGAGCAGTTCTTC

D: -
V: TRBV7-2
J: TRBJ1-2
size: many
length: 12
CDR3: CASSLDVGGYTF
DNA: TGTGCCAGCAGCTTAGACGTCGGTGGCTACACCTTC

D: -
V: TRBV20-1
J: TRBJ1-1
size: few
length: 13
CDR3: CSAFVRFSTEAFF
DNA: TGCAGTGCTTTTGTTCGGTTCAGCACTGAAGCTTTCTTT

D: -
V: TRBV7-9
J: TRBJ1-5
size: few
length: 13
CDR3: CASSRPGVEPQHF
DNA: TGTGCCAGCAGCCGCCCAGGGGTGGAGCCCCAGCATTTT

D: TRBD2
V: TRBV29-1
J: TRBJ2-2
size: many
length: 14
CDR3: CSVPASGRVGELFF
DNA: TGCAGCGTTCCGGCTAGCGGGAGAGTCGGGGAGCTGTTTTTT

D: -
V: TRBV20-1
J: TRBJ2-7
size: once
length: 14
CDR3: CSARSWGTVYEQYF
DNA: TGCAGTGCTAGAAGCTGGGGAACTGTCTACGAGCAGTACTTC

D: TRBD1
V: TRBV5-1
J: TRBJ2-5
size: -
length: 13
CDR3: CATGTGMSETQYF
DNA: TGCGCAACCGGGACAGGGATGTCCGAGACCCAGTACTTC

D: -
V: TRBV6-2/TRBV6-3
J: TRBJ2-5
size: -
length: 15
CDR3: CASSYPGSRKETQYF
DNA: TGTGCCAGCAGTTACCCGGGCAGTCGCAAAGAGACCCAGTACTTC

D: -
V: TRBV6-5
J: TRBJ2-7
size: -
length: 17
CDR3: CASSYSIAGAAVYEQYF
DNA: TGTGCCAGCAGTTACTCGATCGCGGGTGCGGCGGTCTACGAGCAGTACTTC